This T cell receptor beta chain is from a study of blood T cell repertoires in COVID-19. Study background: Collection of acute and convalescent COVID-19 samples took place in the United States, Italy and Spain. The analysed material was cDNA or gDNA that came from T cells, B-cell-depleted T cells, or PBMCs.

Authors' processing steps: Reference gene primer amplification yielded estimated nucleated cell counts. TCRdb keeps only in-frame clones here, not all; method: immunoSEQ multiplex PCR. V, J and clone size reflect that table, while D and trimming were determined from the DNA. The sample has about 230,000 clones; 80% to 85% are singletons. The CDR3 sequence is 14 residues long. J was trimmed by 1 base and V by 5 bases; bases with no gene match: 3. Per the germline V gene, CDR1 is SGHAT and CDR2 is FQDESV (reference sequence). The TCR was taken from a man over 45 with active or convalescent COVID-19. Sequenced sample: peripheral blood. The chain combines TRBV11-1 with TRBJ1-1, with 8 bases identical to TRBD1. CDR3 coding DNA: TGTGCCAGCAGCCTGGACAGGGCGAACACTGAAGCTTTCTTT. Its translation is CASSLDRANTEAFF.